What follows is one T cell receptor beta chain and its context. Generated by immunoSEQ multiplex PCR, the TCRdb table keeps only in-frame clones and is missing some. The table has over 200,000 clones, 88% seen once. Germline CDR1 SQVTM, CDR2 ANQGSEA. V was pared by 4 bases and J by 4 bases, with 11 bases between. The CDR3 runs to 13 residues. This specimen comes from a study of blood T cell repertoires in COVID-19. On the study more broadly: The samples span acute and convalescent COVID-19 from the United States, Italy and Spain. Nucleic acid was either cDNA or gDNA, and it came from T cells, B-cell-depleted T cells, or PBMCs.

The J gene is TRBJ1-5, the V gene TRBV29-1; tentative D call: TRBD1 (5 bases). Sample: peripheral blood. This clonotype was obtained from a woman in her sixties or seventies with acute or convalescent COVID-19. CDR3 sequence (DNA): TGCAGCGTTGTGGACAATCGGAATCAGCCCCAGCATTTT. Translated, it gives CSVVDNRNQPQHF.